The 13 T cell receptor beta chains listed next were all sequenced from one sample in a study of OX40 agonist ivuxolimab in advanced cancers. The protocol used for the library was the immunoSEQ multiplex PCR assay. The immuneACCESS repertoire file appears here via TCRdb, limited to in-frame rearrangements. These files lack a portion of the clones; in checked studies, under half of the deficit traces to unresolved V genes, and the cause of the others is not known. For this sample there are tens of thousands of clones; around nine tenths appear just once. The top ten clonotypes cover around 30% of the sample. The sample consisted of CD4+ or CD8+ T cells sorted from blood, taken in a trial of the OX40 agonist ivuxolimab. All receptors derive from an adult with an advanced solid tumor such as melanoma, head and neck, liver or kidney cancer.

J is TRBJ2-7 and V is TRBV7-9; D remains unclear. Deletions cut 2 bases from V and 2 bases from J, with 10 bases between. From germline, CDR1 is SEHNR and CDR2 FQNEAQ (reference sequence). This CDR3 is built from 14 residues. The CDR3 loop is CASSLRVRPYEQYF. CDR3 coding DNA: TGTGCCAGCAGCTTAAGGGTCCGGCCCTACGAGCAGTACTTC.

The chain carries TRBV7-8 and TRBJ2-7; 7 bases are a match to TRBD1. This CDR3 is 14 amino acids long. Germline lookup yields CDR1 SGHVS and CDR2 FQNEAQ. The junction had 2 bases not matched to a gene; V was cut back by 1 base and J by 2 bases. The CDR3 nucleotides are TGTGCCAGCAGCTTAGGGACAGGAGCCTACGAGCAGTACTTC. This translates into CASSLGTGAYEQYF.

V usage is TRBV13 and J usage is TRBJ2-3; D unclear. The V and J ends lost 4 bases and 3 bases respectively, with 11 bases between them. The CDR3 loop spans 14 amino acids. From germline, CDR1 is PRHDT and CDR2 FYEKMQ (reference sequence). CDR3 amino acids: CASSSLNTTDTQYF. CDR3 nucleotides: TGTGCCAGCAGCTCCCTGAACACGACAGATACGCAGTATTTT. Full variable domain (remainder filled in from reference TRBV13 and TRBJ2-3): AAGVIQSPRHLIKEKRETATLKCYPIPRHDTVYWYQQGPGQDPQFLISFYEKMQSDKGSIPDRFSAQQFSDYHSELNMSSLELGDSALYFCASSSLNTTDTQYFGPGTRLTVL.

The chain employs TRBV9 and TRBJ2-7; D ambiguous. The length of the CDR3 is 14 residues. Germline-derived CDR1 and CDR2 are SGDLS and YYNGEE. V dropped 4 bases and J dropped 0 bases, with 11 bases sitting between them. CDR3 region: CASSPDGSSYEQYF. CDR3 coding DNA: TGTGCCAGCAGCCCAGACGGTAGCTCCTACGAGCAGTACTTC.

The rearrangement uses TRBV4-2 and TRBJ2-3; tentatively, D is TRBD1 or TRBD2 (6 bases each). The CDR3 runs to 18 residues. Per germline, CDR1 LGHNA and CDR2 YNFKEQ. Between the trimmed V and J ends, which lost 2 bases and 3 bases, there was a span of 21 bases. The CDR3 nucleotides are TGTGCCAGCAGCCAACCGCCCCAGGGGACTTTACAAACAGATACGCAGTATTTT. This translates into CASSQPPQGTLQTDTQYF.

This clone was seen a few times. J is TRBJ2-7 and V is TRBV19; D unclear. Trimming shortened V by 4 bases and J by 2 bases, and 15 bases separated the two germline ends. Germline loops: CDR1 LNHDA, CDR2 SQIVND (reference sequence). The CDR3 runs 15 residues. The CDR3 loop reads CASSRRVEITYEQYF. The CDR3, as DNA: TGTGCCAGTAGTAGACGGGTCGAAATTACCTACGAGCAGTACTTC. Complete variable domain (other parts from reference TRBV19 and TRBJ2-7): DGGITQSPKYLFRKEGQNVTLSCEQNLNHDAMYWYRQDPGQGLRLIYYSQIVNDFQKGDIAEGYSVSREKKESFPLTVTSAQKNPTAFYLCASSRRVEITYEQYFGPGTRLTVT.

The gene calls are TRBV11-2 and TRBJ2-4; weak D call: TRBD1 (5 bases). Germline CDR1 SGHAT, CDR2 FQNNGV. The CDR3 is made up of 16 amino acids. Trimming left V 1 base short and J 0 bases short, with 10 bases between. The CDR3 DNA reads as TGTGCCAGCAGCTTAGGCGGCAGGGTAGCCAAAAACATTCAGTACTTC. Its protein is CASSLGGRVAKNIQYF.

The chain employs TRBV7-9 and TRBJ1-1; D might be TRBD1 (6 bases). CDR1 is SEHNR and CDR2 is FQNEAQ in the germline V gene (reference sequence). The CDR3 sequence is 13 residues long. V was cut by 6 bases and J by 5 bases, with 13 bases left in between. The CDR3 bases are TGTGCCAGCAGTGAACAGGGTAGAACTGAAGCTTTCTTT. Residues: CASSEQGRTEAFF. Full variable domain (missing parts from reference TRBV7-9 and TRBJ1-1): DTGVSQNPRHKITKRGQNVTFRCDPISEHNRLYWYRQTLGQGPEFLTYFQNEAQLEKSRLLSDRFSAERPKGSFSTLEIQRTEQGDSAMYLCASSEQGRTEAFFGQGTRLTVV.

The chain couples TRBV7-9 to TRBJ2-7; 14 nucleotides line up with TRBD2. After removal of 1 base from V and 6 bases from J, the junction contained 2 bases not matched to a gene. The CDR3 is 15 amino acids. Germline lookup yields CDR1 SEHNR and CDR2 FQNEAQ (reference sequence). The CDR3 reads CASSLGGLAGVEQYF. CDR3 nucleotide sequence: TGTGCCAGCAGCTTAGGGGGACTAGCGGGAGTCGAGCAGTACTTC.

The chain employs TRBV7-9 and TRBJ2-1; D unresolved. This CDR3 contains 14 residues. In germline, CDR1 is SEHNR, CDR2 FQNEAQ (reference sequence). Trimming cost V 4 bases and J 0 bases, with 7 bases left between them. CDR3 in DNA: TGTGCCAGCAGCTACGTGGTCTCCTACAATGAGCAGTTCTTC. Translating gives CASSYVVSYNEQFF.

This clone was counted between two and nine times. The rearrangement uses TRBV11-1 and TRBJ2-3; TRBD1 agrees at 11 bases. With V trimmed by 3 bases and J by 4 bases, 9 bases remained unmatched. The CDR3 extends over 17 amino acids. CDR1 is SGHAT and CDR2 is FQDESV in the germline V gene (reference sequence). This chain's CDR3 is CASSFDSDRGRADTQYF. The CDR3 region has the DNA TGTGCCAGCAGCTTCGACTCGGACAGGGGGCGAGCAGATACGCAGTATTTT.

This sequence joins TRBV7-3 and TRBJ1-6; D gene unclear. This CDR3 region has 14 residues. V lost 3 bases to trimming and J lost 8 bases, with 11 bases between them. CDR1 and CDR2 (germline): SGHTA, FQGTGA. The CDR3, as DNA: TGTGCCAGCAGCTTGTTAGGGTCCGATTCACCCCTCCACTTT. It specifies CASSLLGSDSPLHF. The variable domain in full, completed from reference TRBV7-3 and TRBJ1-6, reads GAGVSQTPSNKVTEKGKYVELRCDPISGHTALYWYRQSLGQGPEFLIYFQGTGAADDSGLPNDRFFAVRPEGSVSTLKIQRTERGDSAVYLCASSLLGSDSPLHFGNGTRLTVT.

The chain has TRBV7-2 and TRBJ1-3; maybe TRBD1 (6 bases). Germline assignment: CDR1 SGHTA and CDR2 FQGNSA. Trimming pared 6 bases from V and 1 base from J, leaving 10 bases between. The CDR3 is 14 residues long. This chain's CDR3 is CASRTGISGNTIYF. Here the CDR3 DNA reads TGTGCCAGCAGAACAGGGATTTCTGGAAACACCATATATTTT.